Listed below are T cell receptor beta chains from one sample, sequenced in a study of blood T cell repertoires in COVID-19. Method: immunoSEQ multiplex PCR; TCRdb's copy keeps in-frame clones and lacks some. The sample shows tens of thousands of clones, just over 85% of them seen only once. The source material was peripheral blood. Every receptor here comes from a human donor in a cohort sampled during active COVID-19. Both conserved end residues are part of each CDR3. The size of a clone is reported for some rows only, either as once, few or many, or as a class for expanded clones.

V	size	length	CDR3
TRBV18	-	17	CASSPREGTPGADTQYF
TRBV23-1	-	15	CASRSETGQIYEQYF
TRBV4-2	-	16	CASSQVPTGDQNEQYF
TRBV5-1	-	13	CASSFTGGTEAFF
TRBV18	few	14	CASSEGALNEKLFF
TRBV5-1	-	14	CASTFLAGNTEAFF
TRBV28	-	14	CASKDRSWEREQYF
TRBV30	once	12	CAWSGQFSEQFF
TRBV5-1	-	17	CASSLFLIPSNTDTQYF
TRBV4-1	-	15	CASSRGIQGGNEQYF
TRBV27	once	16	CASSLGPEGQAYEQYF
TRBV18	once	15	CASSPLDSNTDTQYF
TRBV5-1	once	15	CASSRFTGISYEQYF
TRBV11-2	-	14	CASSLRQERVEAFF
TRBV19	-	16	CASSGLQGARSYEQYF
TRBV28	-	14	CASRPLLGEYEQYF
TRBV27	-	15	CASRGARLGTGELFF
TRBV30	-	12	CAWSGISYEQYF
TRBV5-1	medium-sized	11	CASSWASEQYF
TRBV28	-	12	CAARESNQPQHF
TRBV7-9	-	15	CASSLGGGSNQPQHF
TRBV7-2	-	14	CASSPGQGNTEAFF